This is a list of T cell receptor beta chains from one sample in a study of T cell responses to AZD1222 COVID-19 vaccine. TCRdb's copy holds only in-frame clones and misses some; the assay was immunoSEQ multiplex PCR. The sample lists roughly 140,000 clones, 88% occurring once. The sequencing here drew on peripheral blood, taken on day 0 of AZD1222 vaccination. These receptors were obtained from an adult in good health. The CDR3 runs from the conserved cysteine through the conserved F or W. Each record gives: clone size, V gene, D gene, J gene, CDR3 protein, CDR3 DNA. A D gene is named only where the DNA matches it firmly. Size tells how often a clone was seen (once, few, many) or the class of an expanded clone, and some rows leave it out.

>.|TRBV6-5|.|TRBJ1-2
CASSYVREDYGYTF
TGTGCCAGCAGTTACGTCAGGGAAGACTATGGCTACACCTTC
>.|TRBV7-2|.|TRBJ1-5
CASSSYLGDQPQHF
TGTGCCAGCAGCTCTTACTTAGGGGATCAGCCCCAGCATTTT
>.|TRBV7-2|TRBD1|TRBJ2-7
CASSLDRGRYEQYF
TGTGCCAGCAGCCTAGACAGGGGGCGCTACGAGCAGTACTTC
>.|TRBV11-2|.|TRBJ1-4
CASSLGGVGGEKLFF
TGTGCCAGCAGCTTAGGTGGCGTGGGGGGTGAAAAACTGTTTTTT
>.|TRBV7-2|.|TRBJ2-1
CASSLGGNSYNEQFF
TGTGCCAGCAGCTTAGGAGGAAACTCCTACAATGAGCAGTTCTTC
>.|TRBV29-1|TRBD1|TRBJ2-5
CSGLTGVETQYF
TGCAGCGGCCTGACAGGGGTCGAGACCCAGTACTTC
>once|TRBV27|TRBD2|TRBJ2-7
CASSLWGRGAISYEQYF
TGTGCCAGCAGTTTATGGGGGAGGGGAGCAATCAGCTACGAGCAGTACTTC
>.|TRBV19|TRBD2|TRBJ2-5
CASRPLRREGTQYF
TGTGCCAGTAGGCCCCTCCGGCGGGAGGGGACCCAGTACTTC
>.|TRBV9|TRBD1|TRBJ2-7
CASSVSGQGTYEQYF
TGTGCCAGCAGCGTATCGGGACAGGGGACCTACGAGCAGTACTTC
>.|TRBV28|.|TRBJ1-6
CASSLIRAGSPLHF
TGTGCCAGCAGCCTGATCAGGGCGGGTTCACCCCTCCACTTT
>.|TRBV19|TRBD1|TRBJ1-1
CASHRGWLSEAFF
TGTGCCTCACACAGGGGGTGGCTTTCTGAAGCTTTCTTT
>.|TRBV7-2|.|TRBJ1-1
CASSFSGGPEAFF
TGTGCCAGCAGCTTTTCTGGGGGCCCTGAAGCTTTCTTT
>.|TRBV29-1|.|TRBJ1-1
CSARIAKGEAFF
TGCAGCGCCCGAATAGCGAAGGGTGAAGCTTTCTTT
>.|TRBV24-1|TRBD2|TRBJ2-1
CATSDLAGVGNEQFF
TGTGCCACCAGTGACCTAGCGGGAGTAGGGAATGAGCAGTTCTTC
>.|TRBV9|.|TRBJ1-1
CASSVELGNTEAFF
TGTGCCAGCAGCGTAGAACTCGGGAACACTGAAGCTTTCTTT
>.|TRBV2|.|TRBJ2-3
CASRGSDTQYF
TGTGCCAGCAGAGGATCAGATACGCAGTATTTT
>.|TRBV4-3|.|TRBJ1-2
CASSQDGGGQNYGYTF
TGCGCCAGCAGCCAAGATGGCGGGGGGCAGAACTATGGCTACACCTTC
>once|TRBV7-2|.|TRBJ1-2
CASSLAIQIRNGYTF
TGTGCCAGCAGCTTAGCGATTCAAATCCGAAATGGCTACACCTTC
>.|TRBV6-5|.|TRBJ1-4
CASRGGGLNEKLFF
TGTGCCAGCAGGGGGGGCGGCCTAAATGAAAAACTGTTTTTT
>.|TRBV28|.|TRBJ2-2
CASQIWRAETGELFF
TGTGCCAGCCAAATATGGAGGGCCGAAACCGGGGAGCTGTTTTTT
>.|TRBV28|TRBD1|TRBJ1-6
CASSSGTANSPLHF
TGTGCCAGCAGTTCCGGGACAGCCAATTCACCCCTCCACTTT
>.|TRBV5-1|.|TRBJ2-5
CASGSSDTEQETQYF
TGCGCCAGCGGGTCCTCGGACACAGAACAAGAGACCCAGTACTTC
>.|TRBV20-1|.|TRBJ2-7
CSASGPPTDSYEQYF
TGCAGTGCTAGTGGCCCTCCGACCGACTCCTACGAGCAGTACTTC
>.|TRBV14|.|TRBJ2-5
CASSRVSSTQYF
TGTGCCAGCAGCCGGGTCTCCAGCACCCAGTACTTC
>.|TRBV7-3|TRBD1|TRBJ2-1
CASSFGTGNEQFF
TGTGCCAGCAGCTTCGGGACAGGCAATGAGCAGTTCTTC
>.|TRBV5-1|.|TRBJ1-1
CASSLTVIGGTEAFF
TGCGCCAGCAGCTTAACGGTCATAGGGGGGACTGAAGCTTTCTTT
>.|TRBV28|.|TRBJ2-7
CASRESGSSYEQYF
TGTGCCAGCAGAGAATCAGGGAGTTCCTACGAGCAGTACTTC
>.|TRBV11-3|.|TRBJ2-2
CASSFKGANTGELFF
TGTGCCAGCAGCTTCAAGGGGGCGAACACCGGGGAGCTGTTTTTT
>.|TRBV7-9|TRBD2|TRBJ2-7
CASSLPLAGGQEQYF
TGTGCCAGCAGCTTACCCCTAGCGGGAGGCCAAGAGCAGTACTTC
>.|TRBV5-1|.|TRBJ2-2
CASSLGQGNTGELFF
TGCGCCAGCAGCTTGGGGCAGGGAAACACCGGGGAGCTGTTTTTT
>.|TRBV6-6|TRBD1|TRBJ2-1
CASRPGTGGYNEQFF
TGTGCCAGCAGACCCGGGACAGGGGGATACAATGAGCAGTTCTTC
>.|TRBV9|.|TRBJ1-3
CASSPSGGRGNTIYF
TGTGCCAGCAGCCCCAGCGGGGGGAGGGGAAACACCATATATTTT
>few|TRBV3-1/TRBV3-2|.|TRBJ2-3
CASSQDQQYTDTQYF
TGTGCCAGCAGCCAAGATCAACAGTACACAGATACGCAGTATTTT
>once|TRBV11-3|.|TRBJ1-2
CASSFQSSYGYTF
TGTGCCAGCAGTTTCCAGTCTAGCTATGGCTACACCTTC
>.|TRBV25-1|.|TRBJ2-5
CASGDPRETQYF
TGTGCCAGCGGAGACCCCCGAGAGACCCAGTACTTC
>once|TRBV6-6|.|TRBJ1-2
CASSYSEGEYGYTF
TGTGCCAGCAGTTACTCAGAAGGGGAATATGGCTACACCTTC
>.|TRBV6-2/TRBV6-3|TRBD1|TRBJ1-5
CASSPHRGLEPQHF
TGTGCCAGCAGTCCGCACAGGGGGCTGGAGCCCCAGCATTTT